This T cell receptor beta chain came from a study of neurological immune-mediated disorders. One entry per CDR3 protein, called by TCRdb with MiXCR from the 5' RACE reads. The sample lists tens of thousands of distinct CDR3 sequences, about 9.4% occurring once. The V end lost 1 base, the J end lost 6 bases, and 15 bases lay between the germline ends. The CDR3 extends over 15 amino acids. CDR1 is LGHDT and CDR2 is YNNKEL in the germline V gene (reference sequence). Time point specified: longitudinal time-point 1 (baseline). Blood bank volunteers in Maryland, USA, served as healthy controls. This clonotype was picked up many times. Its target is not known. Study-wide results and limits: Patients with HTLV-1-associated myelopathy had the highest level of TCR clonal expansion, whereas patients with multiple sclerosis had the lowest level, falling beneath the level found in healthy controls.

The clonotype comes from a man aged 30-40 years in good health. Sequenced: PBMCs. The chain combines TRBV3-1 with TRBJ1-1; perhaps TRBD1 as D (6 bases). CDR3 protein: CASSQGSYEGAEAFF. The DNA of the CDR3 is TGTGCCAGCAGCCAAGGCAGCTATGAGGGGGCTGAAGCTTTCTTT.